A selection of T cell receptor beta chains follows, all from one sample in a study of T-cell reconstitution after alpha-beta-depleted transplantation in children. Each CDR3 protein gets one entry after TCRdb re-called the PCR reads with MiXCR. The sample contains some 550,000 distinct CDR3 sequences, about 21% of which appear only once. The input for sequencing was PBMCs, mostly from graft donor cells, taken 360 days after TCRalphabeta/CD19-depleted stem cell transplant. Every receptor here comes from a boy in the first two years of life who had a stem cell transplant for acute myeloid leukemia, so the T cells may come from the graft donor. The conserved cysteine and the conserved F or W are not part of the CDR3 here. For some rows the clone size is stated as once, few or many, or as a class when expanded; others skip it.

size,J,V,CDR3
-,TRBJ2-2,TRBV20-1,SASPWTATTGELF
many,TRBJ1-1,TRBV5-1,ASRRAGPAEAF
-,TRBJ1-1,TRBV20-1,SARTVSTAAF
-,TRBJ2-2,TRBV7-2,ASSLWGGGTGELF
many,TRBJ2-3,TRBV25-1,ASSATTGLGSSTDTQY
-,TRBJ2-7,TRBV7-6,ASSSLNYEQY
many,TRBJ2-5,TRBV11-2,ASSLVRQETQY
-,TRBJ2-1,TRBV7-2,ASSLARGGPYNEQF
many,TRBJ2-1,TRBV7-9,ASLGPRTGYNEQF
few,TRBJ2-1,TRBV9,ASSVWDYNEQF
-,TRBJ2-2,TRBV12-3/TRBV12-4,AICLVWGGRTNTGELF
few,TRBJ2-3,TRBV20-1,SATATGGKHTQY
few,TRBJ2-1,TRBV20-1,SARPGQGYNEQF
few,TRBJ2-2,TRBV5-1,ASSHGQGYTGELF
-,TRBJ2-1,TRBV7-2,ASSLNRGYRNEQF
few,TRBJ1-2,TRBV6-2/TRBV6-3,ASSYRDGTGYT
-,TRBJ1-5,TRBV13,ASSLGRVSNQPQH
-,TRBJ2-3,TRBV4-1,ASSQDNGGATDTQY
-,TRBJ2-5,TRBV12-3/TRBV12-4,ASSPPSGGVQETQY
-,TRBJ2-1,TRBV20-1,SARDSFGSLGSSSYNEQF
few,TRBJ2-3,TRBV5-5,ASSLSGGYTDTQY
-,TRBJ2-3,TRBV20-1,SARDGRTGDTDTQY
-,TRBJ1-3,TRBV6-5,ASSYSRGSGNTIY
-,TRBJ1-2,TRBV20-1,SASKGTTVYGYT
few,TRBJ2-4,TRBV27,ASSHGRGRSKNIQY